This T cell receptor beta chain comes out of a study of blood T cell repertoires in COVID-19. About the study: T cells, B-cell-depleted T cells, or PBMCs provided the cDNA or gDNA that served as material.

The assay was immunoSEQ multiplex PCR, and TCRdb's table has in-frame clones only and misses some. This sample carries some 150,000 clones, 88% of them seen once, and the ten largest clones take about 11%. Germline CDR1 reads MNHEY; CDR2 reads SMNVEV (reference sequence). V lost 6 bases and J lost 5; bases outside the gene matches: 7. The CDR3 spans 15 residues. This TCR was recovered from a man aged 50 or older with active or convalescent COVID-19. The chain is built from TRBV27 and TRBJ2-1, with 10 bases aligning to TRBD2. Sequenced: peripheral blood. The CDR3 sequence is CASRPGTSVDNEQFF. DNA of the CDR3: TGTGCCAGCAGACCCGGGACTAGCGTCGACAATGAGCAGTTCTTC.